This T cell receptor beta chain was retrieved from a study of shared clonotypes between healthy human individuals. Study in general: Aged between 18 and 49, the donors were a couple of women and a few men.

The assay was immunoSEQ multiplex PCR, and TCRdb's table has in-frame clones only and misses some. The sample lists roughly 680,000 clones; around 70% were seen once. Donors comprised only Caucasian adults living in Nashville, Tennessee. The CDR3 is made up of 15 amino acids. Germline lookup yields CDR1 MDHEN and CDR2 SYDVKM. V shed 3 bases and J 8 bases; nucleotides not matched to a gene: 3. The sequenced material came from memory CD4+ T cells sorted from blood. As to subset: CD45RA-negative fraction. J is TRBJ2-4 and V is TRBV28, with 14 bases that match TRBD2. The TCR originated in a woman aged 25 to 39 in good health. In nucleotides, the CDR3 is TGTGCCAGCAGTTTGGGACTAGCGGGAGTTCACATTCAGTACTTC. Translation gives CASSLGLAGVHIQYF. The complete variable domain, with remaining parts taken from reference TRBV28 and TRBJ2-4, reads DVKVTQSSRYLVKRTGEKVFLECVQDMDHENMFWYRQDPGLGLRLIYFSYDVKMKEKGDIPEGYSVSREKKERFSLILESASTNQTSMYLCASSLGLAGVHIQYFGAGTRLSVL.